Each of the 10 T cell receptor beta chains below was sequenced from the same sample in a study of blood T cell repertoires in COVID-19. The protocol was immunoSEQ multiplex PCR, while the TCRdb copy is restricted to in-frame clones and leaves out a portion. Counted here are over 50,000 clones, about 91% occurring once; the ten biggest clones make up around 6.9%. The source material was peripheral blood. The receptors were gathered from a man over 45 with active COVID-19.

The chain uses TRBV2 and TRBJ1-1; D possibly corresponds to TRBD1 (5 bases). V lost 4 bases to trimming and J lost 4 bases, with 10 bases between them. CDR1 is SNHLY, CDR2 FYNNEI, per germline. The CDR3 runs 13 residues. The chain's CDR3 is CASSVNGGTEAFF. The CDR3 DNA is TGTGCCAGCAGTGTAAACGGGGGCACTGAAGCTTTCTTT.

The genes are TRBV30 and TRBJ2-7; possible D gene TRBD2, 5 bases. The length of the CDR3 is 13 residues. V gave up 3 bases and J gave up 3 bases, with 12 bases separating them. CDR1 is GTSNPN and CDR2 is SVGIG in the germline V gene (reference sequence). CDR3 amino acids: CAWRNSAGYEQYF. Written as DNA, the CDR3 is TGTGCCTGGAGGAATAGCGCGGGCTACGAGCAGTACTTC.

J is TRBJ2-7 and V is TRBV7-6; TRBD1 is a possible D gene (5 bases). The V gene lost 6 bases and the J gene lost 9 bases, with 15 bases spanning the gap. The germline CDR1 and CDR2 sequences are SGHVS and FNYEAQ. The CDR3 is 12 residues long. The CDR3 coding sequence is TGTGCCAGCAGTCTTGTCGACAGTGCGCAGTACTTC. This encodes CASSLVDSAQYF.

The chain couples TRBV19 to TRBJ2-1, with 9 bases aligning to TRBD1. The CDR3 contains 14 residues. With V trimmed by 7 bases and J by 9 bases, 10 bases remained unmatched. Germline CDR1 LNHDA, CDR2 SQIVND (reference sequence). Written as DNA, the CDR3 is TGTGCCAGTAATCGGGACAGGGTCGACGGTGAGCAGTTCTTC. This codes for CASNRDRVDGEQFF.

V usage is TRBV2 and J usage is TRBJ2-7; 7 nucleotides match TRBD1. V lost 1 base, J lost 2 bases, and 5 bases stayed unmatched. CDR3 length equals 15 residues. CDR1 is SNHLY, CDR2 FYNNEI, per germline. CDR3 region: CASSEGWDSPYEQYF. CDR3 sequence (DNA): TGTGCCAGCAGTGAAGGTTGGGACAGCCCCTACGAGCAGTACTTC.

The J gene is TRBJ1-1, the V gene TRBV6-2 or TRBV6-3; D might be TRBD1 (6 bases). The CDR3 runs to 18 residues. The V gene lost 2 bases and the J gene lost 0 bases, with 19 bases spanning the gap. The germline V gene has CDR1 MNHEY and CDR2 SVGEGT. The CDR3 here is CASSYKRGSYTMNTEAFF. The CDR3 region has the DNA TGTGCCAGCAGTTACAAGAGGGGGTCATACACCATGAACACTGAAGCTTTCTTT.

The V call is TRBV7-8, the J call TRBJ2-3, with TRBD1 as a possible D gene (6 bases). The CDR3 runs to 11 residues. Germline loops: CDR1 SGHVS, CDR2 FQNEAQ. The V gene lost 6 bases and the J gene lost 11 bases, with 12 bases spanning the gap. The CDR3 loop reads CASRRGQRQYF. DNA for the CDR3: TGTGCCAGCAGACGAGGACAGCGGCAGTATTTT. Full variable domain (missing parts from reference TRBV7-8 and TRBJ2-3): GAGVSQSPRYKVAKRGQDVALRCDPISGHVSLFWYQQALGQGPEFLTYFQNEAQLDKSGLPSDRFFAERPEGSVSTLKIQRTQQEDSAVYLCASRRGQRQYFGPGTRLTVL.

The chain employs TRBV29-1 and TRBJ2-3; TRBD2 might be the D (5 bases). The V gene's germline CDR1 is SQVTM and CDR2 ANQGSEA. The CDR3 runs 12 residues. V lost 4 bases and J lost 4, with 9 bases in between. CDR3 coding DNA: TGCAGCGTTGCCTCCGGGGCAGATACGCAGTATTTT. Translation gives CSVASGADTQYF.

The gene calls are TRBV10-3 and TRBJ2-1; maybe TRBD2 (6 bases). CDR3 length: 12 residues. Trimming cost V 8 bases and J 6 bases, with 11 bases left between them. Germline CDR1 and CDR2: ENHRY and SYGVKD. The CDR3 protein is CAIGLGGNEQFF. The CDR3 DNA is TGTGCCATCGGCTTGGGGGGCAATGAGCAGTTCTTC.

The chain is built from TRBV3-1 (or the pseudogene TRBV3-2) and TRBJ1-3; D perhaps matches TRBD1 (6 bases). Between the trimmed V and J ends, which lost 0 bases and 4 bases, there was a span of 13 bases. The length of the CDR3 is 16 residues. In germline, CDR1 is LGHDT, CDR2 YNNKEL (reference sequence). CDR3 sequence (DNA): TGTGCCAGCAGCCAAGAGCGGATAGGGGGAGGAAACACCATATATTTT. Translated, it gives CASSQERIGGGNTIYF.